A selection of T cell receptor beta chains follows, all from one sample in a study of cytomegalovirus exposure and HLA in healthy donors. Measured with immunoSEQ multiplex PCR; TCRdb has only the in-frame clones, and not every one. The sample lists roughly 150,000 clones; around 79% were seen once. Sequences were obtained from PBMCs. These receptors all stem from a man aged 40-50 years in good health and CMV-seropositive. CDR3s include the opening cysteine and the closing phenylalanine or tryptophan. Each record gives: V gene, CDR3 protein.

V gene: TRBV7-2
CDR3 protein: CASSLSGGPFTRELFF

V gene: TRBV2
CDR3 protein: CASSALHTGNGNTIYF

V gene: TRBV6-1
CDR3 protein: CASTSVYEQYF

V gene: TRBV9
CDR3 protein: CASSVRPQGNSGNTIYF

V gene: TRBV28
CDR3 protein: CASSFLGAGSGDTQYF

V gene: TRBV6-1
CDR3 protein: CASGQGRNEKLFF

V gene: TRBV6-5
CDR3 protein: CASSGTPSYEQYF

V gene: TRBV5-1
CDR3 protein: CASSSQGDSYEQYF

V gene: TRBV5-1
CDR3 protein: CASSLEVSGNEQFF

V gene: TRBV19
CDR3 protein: CASSIRVDQPQHF

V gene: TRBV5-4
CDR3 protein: CASSLEEAREAIF

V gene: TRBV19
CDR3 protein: CASSSGGQGTEAFF

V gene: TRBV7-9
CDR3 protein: CASSSVRQGNTEAFF

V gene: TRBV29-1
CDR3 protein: CSAGQGDYGYTF

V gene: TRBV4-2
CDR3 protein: CASSPRTSGTTYEQYF

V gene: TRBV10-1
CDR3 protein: CASSVETGTGELFF

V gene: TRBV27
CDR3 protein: CASSAGTSSYNEQFF

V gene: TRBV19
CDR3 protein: CASSIEPSGSYEQYF

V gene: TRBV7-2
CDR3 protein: CASSLVYSGNTIYF

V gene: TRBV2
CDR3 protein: CASSGTSGAATQYF

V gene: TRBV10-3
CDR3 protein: CAISESNGSPLHF

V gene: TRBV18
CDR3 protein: CASSLSVHLANYGYTF

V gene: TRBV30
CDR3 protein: CAWSASHRGGPPQHF

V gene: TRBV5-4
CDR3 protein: CASSLVSVGYTF

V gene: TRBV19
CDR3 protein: CASSMRTGGNEKLFF

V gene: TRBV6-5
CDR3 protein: CASSYSGQGADTQYF

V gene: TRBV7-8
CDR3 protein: CASSPLAGIYEQYF

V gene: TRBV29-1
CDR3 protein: CSVEDLTGSTEAFF

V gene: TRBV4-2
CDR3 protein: CASSQGVLTSGTPYEQYF

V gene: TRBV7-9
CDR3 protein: CASSLWADTYEQYF

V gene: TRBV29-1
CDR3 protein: CSVRHFGGGPPDEQYF

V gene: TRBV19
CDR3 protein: CASSIRDSPYEQYF

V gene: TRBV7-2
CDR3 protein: CASSPVTGFGYTF

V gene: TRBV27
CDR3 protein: CASSSQGFNGYTF

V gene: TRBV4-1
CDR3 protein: CASSQRGKNSPLHF

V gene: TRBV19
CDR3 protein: CASKNPGLPGEAFF

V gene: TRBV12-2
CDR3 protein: CASRLALGQGSEKLFF

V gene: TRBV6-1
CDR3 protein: CASSRNRGYGYTF

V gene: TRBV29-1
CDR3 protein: CSVTGRTGTHTEAFF

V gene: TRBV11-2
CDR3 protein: CASSSGTVYEQYF

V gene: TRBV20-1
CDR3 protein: CSARQETQYF

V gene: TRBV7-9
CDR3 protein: CASSLSGTLGTNTGELFF

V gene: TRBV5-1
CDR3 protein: CASSIGTGNGYTF

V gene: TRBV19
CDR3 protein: CASSMRDRRRGYTF

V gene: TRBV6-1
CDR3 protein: CASSDLGQGNTEAFF

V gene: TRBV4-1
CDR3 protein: CASSQDPGELSYEQYF

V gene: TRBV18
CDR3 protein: CASSPPVGPGEQYF

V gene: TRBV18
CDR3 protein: CASSPLAREAGNTIYF